This T cell receptor beta chain was profiled in a study of blood T cell repertoires in COVID-19. Some clones are missing from TCRdb's copy, which holds only in-frame ones; the method was immunoSEQ multiplex PCR. In the table there are fewer than 120,000 clones, around four fifths of which are singletons. Germline CDR1 and CDR2: LGHNA and YNFKEQ. This CDR3 is built from 15 residues. Trimming shortened V by 0 bases and J by 8 bases, and 16 bases separated the two germline ends. The sample was peripheral blood. The chain couples TRBV4-2 to TRBJ1-2; D uncertain. The receptor's source is a woman aged 55-69 years with acute or convalescent COVID-19. CDR3 amino acids: CASSQEERGLGGYTF. The DNA of the CDR3 is TGTGCCAGCAGCCAAGAAGAGCGGGGTTTGGGCGGCTACACCTTC.